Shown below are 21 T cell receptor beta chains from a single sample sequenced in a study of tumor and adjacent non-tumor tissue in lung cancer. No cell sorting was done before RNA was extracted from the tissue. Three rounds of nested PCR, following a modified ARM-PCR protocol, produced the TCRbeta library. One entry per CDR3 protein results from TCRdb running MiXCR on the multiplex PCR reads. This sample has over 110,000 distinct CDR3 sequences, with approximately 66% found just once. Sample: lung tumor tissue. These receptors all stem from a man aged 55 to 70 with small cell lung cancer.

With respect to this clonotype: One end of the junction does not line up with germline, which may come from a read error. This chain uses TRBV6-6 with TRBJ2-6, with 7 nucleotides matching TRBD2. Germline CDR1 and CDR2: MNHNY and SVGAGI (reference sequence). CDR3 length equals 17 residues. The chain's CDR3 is CASSYNLGGAGANVRTF. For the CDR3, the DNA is TGTGCAAGCAGTTATAATCTGGGAGGGGCCGGGGCCAACGTCCGGACTTTC.

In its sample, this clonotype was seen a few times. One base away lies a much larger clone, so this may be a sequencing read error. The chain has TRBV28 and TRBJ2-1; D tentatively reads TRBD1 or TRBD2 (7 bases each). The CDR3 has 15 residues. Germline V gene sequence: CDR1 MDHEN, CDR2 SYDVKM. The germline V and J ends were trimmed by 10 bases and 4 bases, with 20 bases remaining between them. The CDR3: CANSTTGRGYNEQFF. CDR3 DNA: TGTGCCAACAGCACGACAGGGAGGGGATACAATGAGCAGTTCTTC.

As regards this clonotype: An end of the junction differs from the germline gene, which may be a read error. The DNA of the CDR3 is TGCAGGGTTGAAGAAGGGAGGGGTCGATTAAGTACTGAAGCTTTCTTT. Its protein is CRVEEGRGRLSTEAFF. The rearrangement joins TRBV29-1 to TRBJ1-1; D is possibly TRBD1 (5 bases). This CDR3 has 16 amino acids. The V gene's germline CDR1 is SQVTM and CDR2 ANQGSEA.

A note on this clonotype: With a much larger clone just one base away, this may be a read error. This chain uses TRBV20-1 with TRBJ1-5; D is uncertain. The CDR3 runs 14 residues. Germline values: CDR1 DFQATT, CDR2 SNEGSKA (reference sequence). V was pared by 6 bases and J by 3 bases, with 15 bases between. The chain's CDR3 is CSARLARFNQPQHF. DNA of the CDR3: TGCAGTGCAAGGCTGGCAAGGTTCAATCAGCCCCAGCATTTT.

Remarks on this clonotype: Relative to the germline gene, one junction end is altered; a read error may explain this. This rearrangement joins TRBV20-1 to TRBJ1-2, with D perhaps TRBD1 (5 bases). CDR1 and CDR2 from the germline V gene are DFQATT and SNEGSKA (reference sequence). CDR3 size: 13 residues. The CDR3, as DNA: TGCAGTGCTAGAGATTGGGGGGGTTATGACTACACCTTC. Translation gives CSARDWGGYDYTF.

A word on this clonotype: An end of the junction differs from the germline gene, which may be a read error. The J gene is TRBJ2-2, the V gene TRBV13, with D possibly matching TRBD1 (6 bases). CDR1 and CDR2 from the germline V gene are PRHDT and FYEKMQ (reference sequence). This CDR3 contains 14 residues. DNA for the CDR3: TGTGCCGGCAGCTTGGACAGAGGCACCGGGGAGCTGCTTTTT. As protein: CAGSLDRGTGELLF.

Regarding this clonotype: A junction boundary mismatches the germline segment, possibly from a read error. The chain's CDR3 is CASSFKQASETQYF. Written as DNA, the CDR3 is TGCGCCAGCAGCTTCAAACAGGCTAGTGAGACCCAGTACTTC. V usage is TRBV5-4 and J usage is TRBJ2-5; D possibly corresponds to TRBD1 (5 bases). CDR1 and CDR2 (germline): SGHNT, YYREEE (reference sequence). The CDR3 loop spans 14 amino acids.

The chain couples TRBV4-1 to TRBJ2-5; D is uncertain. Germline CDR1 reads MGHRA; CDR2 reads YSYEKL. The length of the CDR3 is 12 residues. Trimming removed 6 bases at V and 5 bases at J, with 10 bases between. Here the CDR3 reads CASSQNGETQYF. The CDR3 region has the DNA TGCGCCAGCAGTCAGAATGGTGAGACCCAGTACTTC.

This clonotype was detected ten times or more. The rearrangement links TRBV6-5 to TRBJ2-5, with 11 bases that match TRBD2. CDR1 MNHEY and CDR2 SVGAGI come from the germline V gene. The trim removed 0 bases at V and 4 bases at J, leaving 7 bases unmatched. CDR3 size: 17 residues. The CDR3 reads CASSYSNRLAGGETQYF. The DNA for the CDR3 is TGTGCCAGCAGTTACTCGAACCGGCTAGCGGGAGGAGAGACCCAGTACTTC.

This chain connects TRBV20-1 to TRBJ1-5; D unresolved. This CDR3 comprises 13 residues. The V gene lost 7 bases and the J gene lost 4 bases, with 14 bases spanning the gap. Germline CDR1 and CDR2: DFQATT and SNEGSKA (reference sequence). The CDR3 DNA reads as TGCAGTGTCCCGGAGGGAAGGAATCAGCCCCAGCATTTT. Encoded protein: CSVPEGRNQPQHF.

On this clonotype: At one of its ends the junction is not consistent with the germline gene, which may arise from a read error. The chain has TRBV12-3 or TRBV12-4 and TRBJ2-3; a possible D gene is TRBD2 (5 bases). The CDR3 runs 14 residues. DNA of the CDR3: TGTGTCAGCTCAACCCGGGGTCACACAGACACGCAGTATTTT. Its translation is CVSSTRGHTDTQYF.

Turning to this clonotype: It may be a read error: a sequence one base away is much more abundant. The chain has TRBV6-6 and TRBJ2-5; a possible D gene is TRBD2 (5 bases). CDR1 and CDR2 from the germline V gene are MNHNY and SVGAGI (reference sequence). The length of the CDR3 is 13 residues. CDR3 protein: CAGSGGASETQYF. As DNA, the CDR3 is TGTGCCGGCAGTGGAGGTGCTTCAGAGACCCAGTACTTC.

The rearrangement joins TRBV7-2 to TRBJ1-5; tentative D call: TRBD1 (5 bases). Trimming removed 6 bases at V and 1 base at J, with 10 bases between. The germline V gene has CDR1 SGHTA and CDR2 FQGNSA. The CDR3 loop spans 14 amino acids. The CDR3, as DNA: TGTGCCAGCAGATCGGGACTGAGCAATCAGCCCCAGCATTTT. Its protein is CASRSGLSNQPQHF. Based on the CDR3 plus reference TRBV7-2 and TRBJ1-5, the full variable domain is GAGVSQSPSNKVTEKGKDVELRCDPISGHTALYWYRQSLGQGLEFLIYFQGNSAPDKSGLPSDRFSAERTGGSVSTLTIQRTQQEDSAVYLCASRSGLSNQPQHFGDGTRLSIL.

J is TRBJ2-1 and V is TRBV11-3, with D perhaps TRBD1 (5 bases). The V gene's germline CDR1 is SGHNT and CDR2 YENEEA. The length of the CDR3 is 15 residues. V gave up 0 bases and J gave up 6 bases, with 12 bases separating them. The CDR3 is CASSLEGRECNEQFF. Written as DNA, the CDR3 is TGTGCCAGCAGCTTAGAAGGCAGGGAATGCAATGAGCAGTTCTTC. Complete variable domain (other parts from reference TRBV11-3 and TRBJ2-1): EAGVVQSPRYKIIEKKQPVAFWCNPISGHNTLYWYLQNLGQGPELLIRYENEEAVDDSQLPKDRFSAERLKGVDSTLKIQPAELGDSAVYLCASSLEGRECNEQFFGPGTRLTVL.

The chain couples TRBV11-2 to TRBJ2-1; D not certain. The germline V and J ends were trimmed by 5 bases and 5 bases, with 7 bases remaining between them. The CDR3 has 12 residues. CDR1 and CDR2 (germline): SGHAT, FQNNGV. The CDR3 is CASSRDHNEQFF. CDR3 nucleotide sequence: TGTGCCAGCAGCCGAGACCACAATGAGCAGTTCTTC.

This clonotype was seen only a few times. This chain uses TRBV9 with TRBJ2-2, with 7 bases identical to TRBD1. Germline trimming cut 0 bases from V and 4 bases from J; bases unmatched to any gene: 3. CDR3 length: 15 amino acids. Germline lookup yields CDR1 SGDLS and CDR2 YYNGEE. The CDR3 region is CASSVEGQRTGELFF. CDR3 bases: TGTGCCAGCAGCGTAGAGGGACAGCGCACCGGGGAGCTGTTTTTT.

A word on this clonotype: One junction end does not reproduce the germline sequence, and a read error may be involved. CDR3 nucleotide sequence: TGTACCAGCTCGTCAAGGGTCGGTGAAGCTTTCTTT. Its translation is CTSSSRVGEAFF. The V call is TRBV6-5, the J call TRBJ1-1; D unresolved. The germline V gene encodes CDR1 MNHEY and CDR2 SVGAGI. This CDR3 is built from 12 residues.

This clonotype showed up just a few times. Written as DNA, the CDR3 is TGCAGTGCTAGAGATCCTGCAGGGTCGGATACGCAGTATTTT. It encodes CSARDPAGSDTQYF. This chain connects TRBV20-1 to TRBJ2-3; possibly TRBD1 for D (5 bases). The CDR3 extends over 14 amino acids. The V gene's germline CDR1 is DFQATT and CDR2 SNEGSKA (reference sequence). Trimming removed 0 bases at V and 6 bases at J, with 13 bases between.

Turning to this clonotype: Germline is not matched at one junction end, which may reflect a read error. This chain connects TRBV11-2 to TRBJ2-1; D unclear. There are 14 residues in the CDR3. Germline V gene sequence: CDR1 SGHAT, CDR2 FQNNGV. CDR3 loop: CARSAQRVHNVQFF. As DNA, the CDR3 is TGTGCCCGCAGCGCCCAAAGGGTACACAATGTGCAGTTCTTC.

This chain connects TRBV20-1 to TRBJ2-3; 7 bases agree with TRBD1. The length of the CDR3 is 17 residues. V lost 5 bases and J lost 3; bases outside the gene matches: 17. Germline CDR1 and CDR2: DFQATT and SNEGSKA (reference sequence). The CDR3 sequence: CSAAASEVEGQTDTQYF. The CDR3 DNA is TGCAGTGCTGCCGCATCGGAGGTAGAGGGACAGACAGATACGCAGTATTTT.

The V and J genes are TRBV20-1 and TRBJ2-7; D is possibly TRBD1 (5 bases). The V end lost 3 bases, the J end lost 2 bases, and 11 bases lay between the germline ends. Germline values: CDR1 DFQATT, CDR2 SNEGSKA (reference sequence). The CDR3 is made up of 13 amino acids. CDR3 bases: TGCAGTGCTAGCTTCGGACAACCCTACGAGCAGTACTTC. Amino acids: CSASFGQPYEQYF.